These 5 T cell receptor beta chains share one sample of origin, sequenced in a study of T cell changes during pregnancy in multiple sclerosis. Assay: immunoSEQ multiplex PCR; the TCRdb copy retains only in-frame clones and omits some. The profile shows approximately 42,000 clones, around four fifths of them singletons. This material consisted of CD4+ T cells from peripheral blood mononuclear cells, taken before pregnancy. The receptors stem from a female donor with multiple sclerosis, enrolled in a pregnancy study.

The V gene is TRBV5-8, the J gene TRBJ1-2, with a possible D match to TRBD1 (5 bases). This CDR3 is built from 14 residues. Germline CDR1 and CDR2: SGHTS and YDEGEE. The V gene lost 2 bases and the J gene lost 2 bases, with 10 bases spanning the gap. CDR3 bases: TGTGCCAGCAGCTTACCGGGGGGAAACTATGGCTACACCTTC. This sequence encodes CASSLPGGNYGYTF. Looking up the rest from reference TRBV5-8 and TRBJ1-2 gives the full variable domain: EAGVTQSPTHLIKTRGQQATLRCSPISGHTSVYWYQQALGLGLQFLLWYDEGEERNRGNFPPRFSGRQFPNYSSELNVNALELEDSALYLCASSLPGGNYGYTFGSGTRLTVV.

This clone was seen a few times. The V and J genes are TRBV11-2 and TRBJ2-3; D is unresolved. The CDR3 runs to 11 residues. Trimming stripped 8 bases from V and 12 bases from J, with 15 bases between. In germline, CDR1 is SGHAT, CDR2 FQNNGV. In DNA form, the CDR3 reads TGTGCCAGCTCCTTAAGCCCTAGTCAGTATTTT. Amino acid sequence: CASSLSPSQYF. The full variable domain, in which reference TRBV11-2 and TRBJ2-3 provide the parts outside the CDR3, is EAGVAQSPRYKIIEKRQSVAFWCNPISGHATLYWYQQILGQGPKLLIQFQNNGVVDDSQLPKDRFSAERLKGVDSTLKIQPAKLEDSAVYLCASSLSPSQYFGPGTRLTVL.

This clone was seen once. V is TRBV11-2 and J is TRBJ2-1, with D unresolved. The CDR3 spans 14 residues. From germline, CDR1 is SGHAT and CDR2 FQNNGV. V dropped 1 base and J dropped 10 bases, with 14 bases sitting between them. The chain's CDR3 is CASSLGLLSVEQFF. DNA of the CDR3: TGTGCCAGCAGCTTAGGTCTCTTGTCTGTAGAGCAGTTCTTC. Looking up the rest from reference TRBV11-2 and TRBJ2-1 gives the full variable domain: EAGVAQSPRYKIIEKRQSVAFWCNPISGHATLYWYQQILGQGPKLLIQFQNNGVVDDSQLPKDRFSAERLKGVDSTLKIQPAKLEDSAVYLCASSLGLLSVEQFFGPGTRLTVL.

The rearrangement joins TRBV6-1 to TRBJ2-3; 9 bases are a match to TRBD1. Germline values: CDR1 MNHNS, CDR2 SASEGT. Losses at the gene ends were 1 base for V and 3 bases for J; bases not matched to a gene: 5. The CDR3 spans 16 residues. CDR3 residues: CASSEGLGQGTDTQYF. In DNA, the CDR3 is TGTGCCAGCAGTGAAGGGCTTGGACAGGGGACAGATACGCAGTATTTT.

The chain couples TRBV19 to TRBJ1-2; D remains unclear. Between the trimmed V and J ends, which lost 6 bases and 7 bases, there was a span of 21 bases. Per germline, CDR1 LNHDA and CDR2 SQIVND (reference sequence). This CDR3 is 15 amino acids long. The CDR3 DNA reads TGTGCCAGTAGCCCGGGTCCCGGCGGGGTCTTTGGCTACACCTTC. Its translation: CASSPGPGGVFGYTF.